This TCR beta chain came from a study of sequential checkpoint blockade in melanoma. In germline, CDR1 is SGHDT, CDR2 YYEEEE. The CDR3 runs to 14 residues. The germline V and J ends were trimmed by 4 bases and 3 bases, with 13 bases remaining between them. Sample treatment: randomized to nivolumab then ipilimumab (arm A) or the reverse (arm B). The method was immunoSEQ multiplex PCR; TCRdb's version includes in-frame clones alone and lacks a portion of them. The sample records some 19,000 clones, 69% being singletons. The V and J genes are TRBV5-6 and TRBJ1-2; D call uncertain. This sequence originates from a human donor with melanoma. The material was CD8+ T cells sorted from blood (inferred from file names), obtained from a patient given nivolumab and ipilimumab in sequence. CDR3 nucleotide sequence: TGTGCCAGCAGCCACCGGGTCGCATACTATGGCTACACCTTC. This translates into CASSHRVAYYGYTF.